This TCR beta chain was observed in a study of response to subunit inactivated influenza vaccine. With V trimmed by 7 bases and J by 7 bases, 3 bases remained unmatched. CDR3 length equals 11 residues. The germline V gene encodes CDR1 SQVTM and CDR2 ANQGSEA. Notes on the study in general: A suggestion made by the authors is that each seasonal influenza vaccination recruits few new T cells.

TCRdb reprocessed the RT-PCR reads with MiXCR, giving one entry per CDR3 protein. The table includes about 650,000 distinct CDR3 sequences, approximately 14% detected once. In regard to this clonotype: Antigen unknown.

The TCR was taken from a man aged 45-65 years who received an inactivated influenza vaccine. Sequencing used PBMCs from blood, obtained 14 to 15 days before vaccination. The gene calls are TRBV29-1 and TRBJ2-1; 8 bases map to TRBD1. CDR3 protein: CSGYRGNEQFF. The CDR3 DNA reads TGCAGCGGGTACAGGGGGAATGAGCAGTTCTTC.